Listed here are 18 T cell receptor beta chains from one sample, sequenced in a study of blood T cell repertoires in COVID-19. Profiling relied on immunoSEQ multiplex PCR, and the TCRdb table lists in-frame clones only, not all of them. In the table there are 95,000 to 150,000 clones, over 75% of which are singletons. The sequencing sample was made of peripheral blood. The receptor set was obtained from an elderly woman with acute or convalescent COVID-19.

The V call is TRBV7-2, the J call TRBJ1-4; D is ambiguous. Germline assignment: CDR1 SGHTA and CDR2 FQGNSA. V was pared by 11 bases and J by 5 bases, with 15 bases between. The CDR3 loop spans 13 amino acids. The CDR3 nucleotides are TGTGCCTGCGGCCGAGGGCTCAATGAAAAACTGTTTTTT. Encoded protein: CACGRGLNEKLFF.

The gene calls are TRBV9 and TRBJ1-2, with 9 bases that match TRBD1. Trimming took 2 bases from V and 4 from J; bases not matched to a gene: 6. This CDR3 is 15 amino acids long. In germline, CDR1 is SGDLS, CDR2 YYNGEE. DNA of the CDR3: TGTGCCAGCAGCGTCACTCCGGGACAGGGCTATGGCTACACCTTC. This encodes CASSVTPGQGYGYTF.

The CDR3 DNA reads TGTGCCAGCAGTTACCTGCAGAGGGGCAATCAGCCCCAGCATTTT. Translation gives CASSYLQRGNQPQHF. The chain carries TRBV6-6 and TRBJ1-5; D is unclear. Trimming removed 2 bases at V and 2 bases at J, with 10 bases between. Germline CDR1 is MNHNY and CDR2 is SVGAGI (reference sequence). The CDR3 totals 15 residues.

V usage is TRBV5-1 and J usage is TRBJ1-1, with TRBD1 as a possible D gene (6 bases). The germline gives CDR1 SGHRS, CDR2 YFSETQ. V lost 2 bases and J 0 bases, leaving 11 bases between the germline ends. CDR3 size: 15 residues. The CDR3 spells CASSFDGTMNTEAFF. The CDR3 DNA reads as TGCGCCAGCAGCTTTGACGGGACAATGAACACTGAAGCTTTCTTT.

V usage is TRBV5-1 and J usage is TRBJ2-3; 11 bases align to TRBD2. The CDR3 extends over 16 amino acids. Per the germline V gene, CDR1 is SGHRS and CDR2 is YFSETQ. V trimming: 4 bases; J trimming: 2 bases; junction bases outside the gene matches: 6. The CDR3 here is CASSTGTSGFTDTQYF. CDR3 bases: TGCGCCAGCAGCACCGGGACTAGCGGATTCACAGATACGCAGTATTTT. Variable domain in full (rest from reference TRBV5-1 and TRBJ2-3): KAGVTQTPRYLIKTRGQQVTLSCSPISGHRSVSWYQQTPGQGLQFLFEYFSETQRNKGNFPGRFSGRQFSNSRSEMNVSTLELGDSALYLCASSTGTSGFTDTQYFGPGTRLTVL.

CDR3 loop: CASSLTGLGVGEQFF. The CDR3 DNA sequence: TGTGCCAGCAGCTTAACAGGACTAGGCGTCGGCGAGCAGTTCTTC. The chain links TRBV11-3 to TRBJ2-1; 7 positions match TRBD2. CDR3 length equals 15 residues. Germline V gene data show CDR1 as SGHNT and CDR2 as YENEEA. After removal of 2 bases from V and 10 bases from J, the junction contained 11 bases not matched to a gene.

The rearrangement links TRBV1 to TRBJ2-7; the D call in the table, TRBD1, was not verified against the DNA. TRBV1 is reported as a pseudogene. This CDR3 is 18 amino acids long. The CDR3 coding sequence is TGCACCAGCAGCCAAGGCTGTTCCGAGGGGGCAGTGACATACGAGCAGTACGTC. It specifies CTSSQGCSEGAVTYEQYV.

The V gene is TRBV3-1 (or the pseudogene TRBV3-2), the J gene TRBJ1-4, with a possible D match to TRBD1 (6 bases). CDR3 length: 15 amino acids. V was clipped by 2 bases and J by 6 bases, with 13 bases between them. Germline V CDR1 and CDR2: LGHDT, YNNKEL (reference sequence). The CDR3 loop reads CASSQTGHQDEKLFF. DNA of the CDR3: TGTGCCAGCAGCCAAACAGGGCACCAGGATGAAAAACTGTTTTTT.

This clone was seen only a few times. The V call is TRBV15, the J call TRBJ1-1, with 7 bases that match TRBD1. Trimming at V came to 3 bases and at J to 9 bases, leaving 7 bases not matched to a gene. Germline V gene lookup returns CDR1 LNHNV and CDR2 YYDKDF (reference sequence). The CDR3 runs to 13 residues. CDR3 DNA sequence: TGTGCCACCAGCAGGGAAGTCAGGGGGAAAGCTTTCTTT. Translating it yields CATSREVRGKAFF. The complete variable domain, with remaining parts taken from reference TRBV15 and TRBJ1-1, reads DAMVIQNPRYQVTQFGKPVTLSCSQTLNHNVMYWYQQKSSQAPKLLFHYYDKDFNNEADTPDNFQSRRPNTSFCFLDIRSPGLGDTAMYLCATSREVRGKAFFGQGTRLTVV.

The CDR3 DNA is TGTGCCATCAGTGTGTCGGGGGCAAGCCTCATGAACACTGAAGCTTTCTTT. This translates into CAISVSGASLMNTEAFF. The chain combines TRBV10-3 with TRBJ1-1; D possibly corresponds to TRBD1 (6 bases). The germline V and J ends were trimmed by 4 bases and 0 bases, with 18 bases remaining between them. The CDR3 covers 17 residues. The germline CDR1 and CDR2 sequences are ENHRY and SYGVKD.

CDR3 sequence: CASSLQGAARVLHF. DNA of the CDR3: TGCGCCAGCAGCTTGCAGGGGGCGGCAAGGGTCCTCCACTTT. This sequence joins TRBV5-1 and TRBJ1-6; 8 bases fit TRBD1. CDR1 and CDR2 from the germline V gene are SGHRS and YFSETQ. V trimming: 1 base; J trimming: 15 bases; junction bases outside the gene matches: 9. This CDR3 region has 14 residues.

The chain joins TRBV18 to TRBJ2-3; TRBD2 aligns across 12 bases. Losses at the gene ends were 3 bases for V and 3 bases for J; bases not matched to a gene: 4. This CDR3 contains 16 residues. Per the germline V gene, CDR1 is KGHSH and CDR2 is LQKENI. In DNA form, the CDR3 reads TGTGCCAGCTCACCTACCACTAGCGGGGGGACAGATACGCAGTATTTT. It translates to CASSPTTSGGTDTQYF.

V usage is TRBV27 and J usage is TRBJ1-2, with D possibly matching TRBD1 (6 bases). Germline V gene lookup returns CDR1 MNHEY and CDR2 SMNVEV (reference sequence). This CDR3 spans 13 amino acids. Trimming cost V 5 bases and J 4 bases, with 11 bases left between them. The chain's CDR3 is CASSKGQLYGYTF. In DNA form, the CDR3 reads TGTGCCAGCAGTAAAGGACAGCTCTATGGCTACACCTTC.

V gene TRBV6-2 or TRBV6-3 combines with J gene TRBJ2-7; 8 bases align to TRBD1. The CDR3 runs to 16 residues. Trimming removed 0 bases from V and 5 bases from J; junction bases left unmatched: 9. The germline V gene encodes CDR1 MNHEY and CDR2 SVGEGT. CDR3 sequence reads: CASSYSSGGAPHEQYF. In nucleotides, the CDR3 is TGTGCCAGCAGTTACTCTTCAGGGGGCGCTCCCCACGAGCAGTACTTC.

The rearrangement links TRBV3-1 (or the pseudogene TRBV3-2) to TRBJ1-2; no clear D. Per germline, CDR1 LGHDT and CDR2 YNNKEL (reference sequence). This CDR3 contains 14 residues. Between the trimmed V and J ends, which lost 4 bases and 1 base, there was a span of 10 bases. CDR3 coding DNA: TGTGCCAGCAGCCCCCGGTCTGATAACTATGGCTACACCTTC. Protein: CASSPRSDNYGYTF.

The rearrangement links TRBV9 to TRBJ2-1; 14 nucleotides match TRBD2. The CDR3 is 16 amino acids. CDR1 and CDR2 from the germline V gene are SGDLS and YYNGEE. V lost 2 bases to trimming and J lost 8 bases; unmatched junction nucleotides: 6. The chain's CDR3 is CASSVMGLAGAHEQFF. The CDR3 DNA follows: TGTGCCAGCAGCGTCATGGGACTAGCGGGGGCGCATGAGCAGTTCTTC.

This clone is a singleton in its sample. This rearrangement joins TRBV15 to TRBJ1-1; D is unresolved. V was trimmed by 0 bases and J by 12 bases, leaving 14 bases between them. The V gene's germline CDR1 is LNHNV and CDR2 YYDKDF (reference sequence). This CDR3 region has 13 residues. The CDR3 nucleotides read TGTGCCACCAGCAGAGATCCCGCAGACTGGCCTTTCTTT. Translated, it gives CATSRDPADWPFF. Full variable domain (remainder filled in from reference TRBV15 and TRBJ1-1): DAMVIQNPRYQVTQFGKPVTLSCSQTLNHNVMYWYQQKSSQAPKLLFHYYDKDFNNEADTPDNFQSRRPNTSFCFLDIRSPGLGDTAMYLCATSRDPADWPFFGQGTRLTVV.

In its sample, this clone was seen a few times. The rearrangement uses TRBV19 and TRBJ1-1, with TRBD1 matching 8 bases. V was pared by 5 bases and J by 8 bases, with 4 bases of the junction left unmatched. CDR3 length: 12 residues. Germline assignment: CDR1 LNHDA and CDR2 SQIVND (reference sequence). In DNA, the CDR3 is TGTGCCAGTAGTCACCGGGACAGGGAAGCTTTCTTT. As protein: CASSHRDREAFF.